The 13 T cell receptor beta chains in this list originate from one sample, sequenced in a study of OX40 agonist ivuxolimab in advanced cancers. Profiled with immunoSEQ multiplex PCR; TCRdb holds only in-frame clones, not every one. The sample lists 35,000 to 40,000 clones, approximately 86% occurring once. Here the sequenced sample was CD4+ or CD8+ T cells sorted from blood, taken in a trial of the OX40 agonist ivuxolimab. These receptors were taken from an adult with an advanced solid tumor such as melanoma, head and neck, liver or kidney cancer.

The chain recombines TRBV4-1 with TRBJ2-7; D may be TRBD1 (6 bases). The CDR3 sequence is 15 residues long. In germline, CDR1 is MGHRA, CDR2 YSYEKL. V was cut by 4 bases and J by 5 bases, with 18 bases left in between. The CDR3 spells CASSPLGSGADEQYF. CDR3 nucleotides: TGCGCCAGCAGCCCCCTTGGGTCAGGGGCAGACGAGCAGTACTTC.

This clone was found a few times. The V and J genes are TRBV4-3 and TRBJ1-2; tentative D call: TRBD1 (6 bases). Deletions cut 4 bases from V and 2 bases from J, with 14 bases between. The V gene's germline CDR1 is LGHNA and CDR2 YSLEER. The CDR3 is 15 amino acids. The CDR3 region is CASSPPHTGNYGYTF. Written as DNA, the CDR3 is TGCGCCAGCAGCCCACCCCACACAGGGAACTATGGCTACACCTTC.

The J gene is TRBJ1-6, the V gene TRBV2; D not certain. CDR3 length: 15 amino acids. In germline, CDR1 is SNHLY, CDR2 FYNNEI. V dropped 7 bases and J dropped 10 bases, with 20 bases sitting between them. CDR3 DNA: TGTGCCAGCACCTCGACGGCAGTAGAATCGTCACCCCTCCACTTT. It codes for CASTSTAVESSPLHF.

The chain has TRBV7-2 and TRBJ2-1; D gene ambiguous. Trimming stripped 8 bases from V and 10 bases from J, with 12 bases between. This CDR3 has 11 amino acids. Germline-derived CDR1 and CDR2 are SGHTA and FQGNSA. CDR3 residues: CASAWLTEQFF. The CDR3 coding sequence is TGTGCCAGCGCGTGGCTCACAGAGCAGTTCTTC.

The chain combines TRBV9 with TRBJ2-5; 9 positions match TRBD1. Germline assignment: CDR1 SGDLS and CDR2 YYNGEE. The CDR3 sequence is 15 residues long. Trimming removed 5 bases from V and 5 bases from J; junction bases left unmatched: 10. The CDR3: CASSAGQGRWETQYF. In DNA form, the CDR3 reads TGTGCCAGCAGTGCGGGACAGGGAAGATGGGAGACCCAGTACTTC.

The chain couples TRBV11-2 to TRBJ1-5; weak D call: TRBD1 (5 bases). Trimming took 4 bases from V and 7 from J, leaving 17 bases between them. The CDR3 consists of 15 residues. Germline CDR1 and CDR2: SGHAT and FQNNGV. CDR3 amino acids: CASSSEGIGAQPQHF. The CDR3 nucleotides read TGTGCCAGCAGCTCAGAGGGGATTGGGGCCCAGCCCCAGCATTTT.

This clone was found once. Here the CDR3 reads CASRRLAGVNRDEQFF. In DNA, the CDR3 is TGTGCCAGCAGGAGACTAGCGGGAGTAAACAGGGATGAGCAGTTCTTC. The chain uses TRBV2 and TRBJ2-1, with 12 bases identical to TRBD2. In germline, CDR1 is SNHLY, CDR2 FYNNEI. This CDR3 region has 16 residues. J lost 8 bases, V lost 6 bases, and 11 bases had no gene match.

This clone appeared once. The chain recombines TRBV6-4 with TRBJ2-3, with D possibly matching TRBD2 (6 bases). Germline V CDR1 and CDR2: MRHNA, SNTAGT. The CDR3 is 16 residues long. Trimming stripped 0 bases from V and 0 bases from J, with 10 bases between. The CDR3 is CASSDSTAGSTDTQYF. The CDR3 bases are TGTGCCAGCAGTGACTCGACAGCGGGCAGCACAGATACGCAGTATTTT.

The rearrangement joins TRBV6-5 to TRBJ1-5; D is perhaps TRBD1 (5 bases). The CDR3 has 12 residues. V lost 8 bases, J lost 3 bases, and 8 bases lay in between. Germline V gives CDR1 MNHEY, CDR2 SVGAGI. In nucleotides, the CDR3 is TGTGCCAGCGGGACGAACAATCAGCCCCAGCATTTT. Translated: CASGTNNQPQHF.

The chain has TRBV18 and TRBJ2-7; no clear D gene. The CDR3 is 14 residues long. Germline CDR1 reads KGHSH; CDR2 reads LQKENI. Trimming removed 1 base from V and 0 bases from J, with 7 bases in between. The CDR3 region has the DNA TGTGCCAGCTCACCACTCGAGAGCTCCTACGAGCAGTACTTC. This translates into CASSPLESSYEQYF.

J is TRBJ2-5 and V is TRBV6-1; the match to TRBD2 covers 8 bases. The CDR3 sequence is 13 residues long. V was pared by 3 bases and J by 5 bases, with 2 bases of the junction left unmatched. Germline CDR1 reads MNHNS; CDR2 reads SASEGT. CDR3 region: CASSETSVETQYF. CDR3 nucleotides: TGTGCCAGCAGTGAGACTAGCGTGGAGACCCAGTACTTC.

The chain links TRBV2 to TRBJ1-5, with TRBD1 matching 9 bases. The V gene's germline CDR1 is SNHLY and CDR2 FYNNEI. The CDR3 is 15 amino acids. The junction had 3 bases not matched to a gene; V was cut back by 4 bases and J by 2 bases. CDR3 in amino acids: CASSGTGEGNQPQHF. The CDR3 DNA sequence: TGTGCCAGCAGTGGGACAGGGGAGGGCAATCAGCCCCAGCATTTT.

The chain uses TRBV5-4 and TRBJ2-7; D assignment may be TRBD1 or TRBD2 (5 bases each). Per the germline V gene, CDR1 is SGHNT and CDR2 is YYREEE (reference sequence). The CDR3 spans 13 residues. Trimming cost V 4 bases and J 3 bases, with 11 bases left between them. This chain's CDR3 is CASSTGTGYEQYF. The CDR3 coding sequence is TGTGCCAGCAGCACCGGGACGGGCTACGAGCAGTACTTC.